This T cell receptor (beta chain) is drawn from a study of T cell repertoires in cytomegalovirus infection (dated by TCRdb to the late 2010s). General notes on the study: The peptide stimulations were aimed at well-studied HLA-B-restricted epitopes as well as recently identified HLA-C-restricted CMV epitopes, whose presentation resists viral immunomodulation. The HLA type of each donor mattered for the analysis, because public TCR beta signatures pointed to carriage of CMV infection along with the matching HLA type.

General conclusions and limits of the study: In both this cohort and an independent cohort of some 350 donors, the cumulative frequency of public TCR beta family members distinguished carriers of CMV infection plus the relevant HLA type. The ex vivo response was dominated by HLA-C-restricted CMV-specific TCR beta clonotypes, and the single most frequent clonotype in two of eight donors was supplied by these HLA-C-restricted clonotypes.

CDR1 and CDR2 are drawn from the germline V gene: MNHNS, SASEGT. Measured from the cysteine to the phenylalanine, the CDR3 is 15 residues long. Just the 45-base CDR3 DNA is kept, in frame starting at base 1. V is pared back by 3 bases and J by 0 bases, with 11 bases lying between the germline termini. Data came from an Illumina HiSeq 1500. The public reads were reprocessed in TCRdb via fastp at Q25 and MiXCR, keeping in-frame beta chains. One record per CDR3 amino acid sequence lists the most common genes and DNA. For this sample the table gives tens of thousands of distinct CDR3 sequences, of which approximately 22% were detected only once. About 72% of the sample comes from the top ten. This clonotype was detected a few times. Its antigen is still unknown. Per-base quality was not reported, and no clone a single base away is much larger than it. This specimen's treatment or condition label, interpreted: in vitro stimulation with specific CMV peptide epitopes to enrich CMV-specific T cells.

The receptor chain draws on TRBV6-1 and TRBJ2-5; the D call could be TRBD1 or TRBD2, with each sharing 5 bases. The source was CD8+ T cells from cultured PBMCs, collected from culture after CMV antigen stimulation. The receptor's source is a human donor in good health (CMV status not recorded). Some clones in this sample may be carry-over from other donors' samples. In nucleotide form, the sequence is TGTGCCAGCAGTGAGGGACGGAAGTACCAAGAGACCCAGTACTTC. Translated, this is CASSEGRKYQETQYF.